Each of the 29 T cell receptor beta chains below was sequenced from the same sample in a study of T cells generated in artificial thymic organoids. Semi-nested PCR with reverse primers in the TRAC or TRBC constant regions amplified each chain separately. One entry per CDR3 protein results from TCRdb running MiXCR on the 5' RACE reads. The repertoire holds roughly 3,400 distinct CDR3 sequences, with approximately 34% as singletons. Source material: naive CD8+ T cells from blood. Subset given: CD3+TCRalphabeta+CD8SP T cells; for blood, CD45RO-CCR7+ naive CD8+ T cells. All receptors come from a human donor who gave cord blood stem cells for thymic organoid culture, a cardiac surgery patient who gave postnatal thymus, or a blood donor (not recorded which).

This chain uses TRBV15 with TRBJ1-1; D gene ambiguous. The CDR3 loop spans 13 amino acids. Germline V gives CDR1 LNHNV, CDR2 YYDKDF (reference sequence). V was clipped by 2 bases and J by 1 base, with 5 bases between them. CDR3 nucleotide sequence: TGTGCCACCAGCAGATCAGAGAACACTGAAGCTTTCTTT. Residues: CATSRSENTEAFF.

The CDR3 loop reads CASSEAKVAGLAFHEQYF. The CDR3 bases are TGTGCCAGCAGTGAAGCAAAAGTAGCGGGACTAGCTTTCCACGAGCAGTACTTC. The chain employs TRBV2 and TRBJ2-7; 9 nucleotides align to TRBD2. V shed 0 bases, J shed 5 bases, and the junction held 14 bases outside the gene matches. CDR3 length: 18 residues. In germline, CDR1 is SNHLY, CDR2 FYNNEI.

With respect to this clonotype: A read error is possible here, since a much larger clone lies one base away. The chain recombines TRBV29-1 with TRBJ2-3; D is undetermined. Judging by the DNA end, TRBJ1-5 fits better; the J call may be wrong. CDR1 is SQVTM, CDR2 ANQGSEA, per germline. This CDR3 has 14 residues. The CDR3 region has the DNA TGCAGCGTTGATGGCCTTCAACACACAGATACGCAGCATTTT. Its translation: CSVDGLQHTDTQHF.

The genes are TRBV20-1 and TRBJ2-3; TRBD2 matches at 14 bases. The CDR3 extends over 17 amino acids. Germline V gene data show CDR1 as DFQATT and CDR2 as SNEGSKA (reference sequence). V lost 6 bases to trimming and J lost 6 bases; unmatched junction nucleotides: 14. CDR3 amino acids: CSAPTSGRAIISDTQYF. The CDR3, as DNA: TGCAGTGCCCCGACTAGCGGGAGGGCCATTATTTCCGATACGCAGTATTTT.

This chain uses TRBV7-8 with TRBJ2-3, with 8 bases identical to TRBD1. The germline V gene has CDR1 SGHVS and CDR2 FQNEAQ. V lost 5 bases and J lost 1; bases outside the gene matches: 11. This CDR3 has 17 amino acids. The CDR3 DNA follows: TGTGCCAGCAGCCCCTACCCGGGGACAGGAGGCACAGATACGCAGTATTTT. Encoded protein: CASSPYPGTGGTDTQYF.

The V call is TRBV19, the J call TRBJ2-1; TRBD1 agrees at 11 bases. The germline V gene encodes CDR1 LNHDA and CDR2 SQIVND (reference sequence). V was clipped by 7 bases and J by 3 bases; unmatched bases: 14. The CDR3 is 18 residues long. This chain's CDR3 is CASKRGGSGTGGYNEQFF. CDR3 DNA: TGTGCCAGTAAGAGAGGGGGGTCCGGGACAGGGGGCTACAATGAGCAGTTCTTC.

The V call is TRBV7-9, the J call TRBJ2-7; D is unclear. In germline, CDR1 is SEHNR, CDR2 FQNEAQ (reference sequence). V was pared by 0 bases and J by 5 bases, with 5 bases between. CDR3 size: 12 residues. The CDR3 nucleotides are TGTGCCAGCAGCTTAGCAACGGACGAGCAGTACTTC. Protein sequence: CASSLATDEQYF.

The sample holds a few counts of this clonotype. J is TRBJ1-1 and V is TRBV29-1, with TRBD1 as a possible D gene (5 bases). Trimming removed 2 bases from V and 1 base from J, with 11 bases in between. CDR3 length equals 14 residues. The germline V gene encodes CDR1 SQVTM and CDR2 ANQGSEA. As DNA, the CDR3 is TGCAGCGTTGAATCGGCAGGGTGGAACACTGAAGCTTTCTTT. It is translated as CSVESAGWNTEAFF.

This clonotype is a singleton in its sample. Mismatch with germline at one junction end may stem from a read error. The J gene is TRBJ2-7, the V gene TRBV5-6; 8 bases agree with TRBD1. The CDR3 runs to 14 residues. Germline assignment: CDR1 SGHDT and CDR2 YYEEEE. For the CDR3, the DNA is TGTGCCAGCAGCTTGCAGGGGGCATCCTCCGAGCAGTACTTC. It translates to CASSLQGASSEQYF.

This clonotype is medium-sized by share. The J gene is TRBJ2-1, the V gene TRBV5-1; 9 positions agree with TRBD1. CDR3 length equals 19 residues. Germline V gives CDR1 SGHRS, CDR2 YFSETQ. With 6 bases clipped from V and 8 bases from J, the junction kept 24 bases outside the gene matches. The CDR3 sequence is CASTPFGDRVPAALDEQFF. CDR3 in DNA: TGCGCCAGCACCCCCTTTGGGGACAGGGTGCCCGCGGCTCTGGATGAGCAGTTCTTC.

By frequency in the sample, this clonotype is medium-sized. The genes are TRBV6-1 and TRBJ2-7, with TRBD1 matching over 8 bases. The trim removed 8 bases at V and 0 bases at J, leaving 12 bases unmatched. The germline V gene encodes CDR1 MNHNS and CDR2 SASEGT. CDR3 length: 16 residues. For the CDR3, the DNA is TGTGCCAGCCCCTCAGGGGGCTACCCGAGCTCCTACGAGCAGTACTTC. This translates into CASPSGGYPSSYEQYF.

By sample fraction, this clonotype is medium-sized. The J gene is TRBJ2-7, the V gene TRBV5-4; D is ambiguous. The CDR3 has 13 amino acids. Per germline, CDR1 SGHNT and CDR2 YYREEE (reference sequence). The V end lost 2 bases, the J end lost 7 bases, and 13 bases lay between the germline ends. The CDR3 DNA is TGTGCCAGCAGCTTTTACGGGTCCGGTGAGCAGTACTTC. Its translation: CASSFYGSGEQYF.

This clonotype rates as medium-sized (0.01 to 0.1%). The chain uses TRBV20-1 and TRBJ2-3; tentatively, D is TRBD1 (5 bases). Between the trimmed V and J ends, which lost 1 base and 11 bases, there was a span of 22 bases. Germline V lookup: CDR1 DFQATT, CDR2 SNEGSKA (reference sequence). CDR3 size: 15 residues. The CDR3 reads CSARAQDHPGLMQYF. The CDR3 nucleotides are TGCAGTGCTAGAGCACAGGACCACCCAGGCCTGATGCAGTATTTT.

V usage is TRBV7-9 and J usage is TRBJ2-6, with D perhaps matching TRBD1 or TRBD2 (5 bases each). The V gene's germline CDR1 is SEHNR and CDR2 FQNEAQ (reference sequence). Trimming removed 1 base from V and 1 base from J, with 17 bases in between. The CDR3 is made up of 19 amino acids. The CDR3 sequence is CASSLVGSGRRSGANVLTF. The CDR3 nucleotides are TGTGCCAGCAGCTTAGTAGGCTCAGGGCGGAGGTCTGGGGCCAACGTCCTGACTTTC.

This clonotype is medium-sized. The chain combines TRBV12-3 or TRBV12-4 with TRBJ1-3; D not resolved. The germline V and J ends were trimmed by 5 bases and 4 bases, with 12 bases remaining between them. The CDR3 extends over 14 amino acids. CDR3 DNA: TGTGCCAGCAGTCATCCTAAAGCGGGAAACACCATATATTTT. It yields the protein CASSHPKAGNTIYF.

V is TRBV9 and J is TRBJ2-1; 13 nucleotides line up with TRBD2. From germline, CDR1 is SGDLS and CDR2 YYNGEE. Trimming removed 0 bases from V and 5 bases from J; junction bases left unmatched: 5. The CDR3 sequence is 17 residues long. The chain's CDR3 is CASSVGTSGSIHNEQFF. The DNA of the CDR3 is TGTGCCAGCAGCGTAGGGACTAGCGGGAGCATCCACAATGAGCAGTTCTTC.

This clonotype is labeled as medium-sized. This chain uses TRBV20-1 with TRBJ2-7; 10 positions match TRBD1. With 2 bases clipped from V and 3 bases from J, the junction kept 4 bases outside the gene matches. The germline CDR1 and CDR2 sequences are DFQATT and SNEGSKA (reference sequence). The CDR3 length is 14 residues. The CDR3 nucleotides are TGCAGTGCTAGACCCCGGGACAGGGGCTACGAGCAGTACTTC. It encodes CSARPRDRGYEQYF.

This clonotype was seen only once. V usage is TRBV28 and J usage is TRBJ2-2, with TRBD1 identical over 11 bases. The germline V gene encodes CDR1 MDHEN and CDR2 SYDVKM. With V trimmed by 6 bases and J by 1 base, 13 bases remained unmatched. The CDR3 length is 19 residues. The CDR3 DNA reads TGTGCCAGCAGCTTTGGGGACAGGGGGGAGGCCGTGAACACCGGGGAGCTGTTTTTT. Protein: CASSFGDRGEAVNTGELFF. The full variable domain, its missing parts supplied by reference TRBV28 and TRBJ2-2, is DVKVTQSSRYLVKRTGEKVFLECVQDMDHENMFWYRQDPGLGLRLIYFSYDVKMKEKGDIPEGYSVSREKKERFSLILESASTNQTSMYLCASSFGDRGEAVNTGELFFGEGSRLTVL.

This chain connects TRBV20-1 to TRBJ2-1, with D possibly being TRBD2 (6 bases). The CDR3 consists of 15 residues. Germline V CDR1 and CDR2: DFQATT, SNEGSKA (reference sequence). The V gene lost 3 bases and the J gene lost 2 bases, with 14 bases spanning the gap. The CDR3 region has the DNA TGCAGTGCTAGCCCGGGGACTCACCCCTACAATGAGCAGTTCTTC. Amino acids: CSASPGTHPYNEQFF.

This clonotype appeared a single time. The chain recombines TRBV30 with TRBJ1-1; no reliable D call. Looked up from germline, CDR1 is GTSNPN and CDR2 is SVGIG (reference sequence). The CDR3 is 14 residues long. Trimming took off 2 bases at V and 0 bases at J, with 10 bases between the two ends. In nucleotides, the CDR3 is TGTGCCTGGAGTCGTCTCATTATGAACACTGAAGCTTTCTTT. This sequence encodes CAWSRLIMNTEAFF.

Of note for this clonotype: Compared with germline, one end of the junction differs, possibly owing to a read error. The V gene is TRBV4-2, the J gene TRBJ2-1; 16 nucleotides align to TRBD2. The CDR3 totals 17 residues. Per the germline V gene, CDR1 is LGHNA and CDR2 is YNFKEQ. The CDR3 region has the DNA TGTGCCAGCAGCCCGGGACTAGCGGGGGGGTTCCACAATAAGCAGTTCTTC. Protein sequence: CASSPGLAGGFHNKQFF.

The chain uses TRBV28 and TRBJ2-7; 7 bases map to TRBD2. This CDR3 has 14 amino acids. Germline loops: CDR1 MDHEN, CDR2 SYDVKM. Losses at the gene ends were 5 bases for V and 2 bases for J; bases not matched to a gene: 6. The CDR3 nucleotides are TGTGCCAGCAGTCCTCGACTAGCCCCCTACGAGCAGTACTTC. It translates to CASSPRLAPYEQYF.

By its share, this clonotype is medium-sized. The rearrangement joins TRBV6-2 or TRBV6-3 to TRBJ2-1; 7 nucleotides match TRBD1. This CDR3 contains 17 residues. V shed 2 bases, J shed 2 bases, and the junction held 9 bases outside the gene matches. The germline V gene has CDR1 MNHEY and CDR2 SVGEGT. The CDR3 bases are TGTGCCAGCAGTTACACCCAGACAGGGAGCCCCTACAATGAGCAGTTCTTC. Translated, it gives CASSYTQTGSPYNEQFF.

This clonotype appeared a few times. The CDR3 coding sequence is TGTGCCAGCAGTTTAATCCGGGGAGGAGAAAAACTGTTTTTT. This encodes CASSLIRGGEKLFF. The rearrangement links TRBV27 to TRBJ1-4; D is undetermined. The V gene lost 2 bases and the J gene lost 8 bases, with 12 bases spanning the gap. This CDR3 is built from 14 residues. Germline lookup yields CDR1 MNHEY and CDR2 SMNVEV (reference sequence).

The gene calls are TRBV29-1 and TRBJ2-7, with a weak D call TRBD1 (6 bases). CDR3 length equals 13 residues. The V gene's germline CDR1 is SQVTM and CDR2 ANQGSEA. Trimming stripped 6 bases from V and 0 bases from J, with 12 bases between. The CDR3 region is CSVVRQASYEQYF. The CDR3 DNA follows: TGCAGCGTAGTTCGACAGGCCTCCTACGAGCAGTACTTC.

V gene TRBV11-2 combines with J gene TRBJ1-6; D unclear. Germline V gene sequence: CDR1 SGHAT, CDR2 FQNNGV. The V end lost 7 bases, the J end lost 7 bases, and 14 bases lay between the germline ends. This CDR3 contains 14 residues. In DNA form, the CDR3 reads TGTGCCAGCACCACTGGGTTCGGGAATTCACCCCTCCACTTT. Protein product: CASTTGFGNSPLHF.

In this sample, this clonotype turned up a few times. The V call is TRBV6-2 or TRBV6-3, the J call TRBJ2-1; 9 bases are shared with TRBD2. The germline V gene has CDR1 MNHEY and CDR2 SVGEGT. This CDR3 region has 13 residues. Unmatched junction bases numbered 7, after V lost 7 bases and J lost 9 bases. The CDR3 region has the DNA TGTGCCAGCAACCAAGCGGGAGGACTTGAGCAGTTCTTC. Protein product: CASNQAGGLEQFF.

V and J are TRBV6-2 or TRBV6-3 and TRBJ2-3, with a weak D call TRBD2 (6 bases). The V end was cut by 11 bases, the J end by 6 bases, with 12 bases between. Germline V lookup: CDR1 MNHEY, CDR2 SVGEGT. The CDR3 is 11 residues long. The CDR3 nucleotides are TGTGCCGCTAGCGACTTGGATACGCAGTATTTT. Translation: CAASDLDTQYF.

Judged by abundance, this clonotype is medium-sized. This CDR3 is CASSQSRGTGTYEQYF. In DNA form, the CDR3 reads TGCGCCAGCAGCCAATCCCGAGGGACAGGGACCTACGAGCAGTACTTC. The chain joins TRBV4-3 to TRBJ2-7; 9 bases line up with TRBD1. This CDR3 spans 16 amino acids. Losses at the gene ends were 2 bases for V and 2 bases for J; bases not matched to a gene: 7. The germline CDR1 and CDR2 sequences are LGHNA and YSLEER.